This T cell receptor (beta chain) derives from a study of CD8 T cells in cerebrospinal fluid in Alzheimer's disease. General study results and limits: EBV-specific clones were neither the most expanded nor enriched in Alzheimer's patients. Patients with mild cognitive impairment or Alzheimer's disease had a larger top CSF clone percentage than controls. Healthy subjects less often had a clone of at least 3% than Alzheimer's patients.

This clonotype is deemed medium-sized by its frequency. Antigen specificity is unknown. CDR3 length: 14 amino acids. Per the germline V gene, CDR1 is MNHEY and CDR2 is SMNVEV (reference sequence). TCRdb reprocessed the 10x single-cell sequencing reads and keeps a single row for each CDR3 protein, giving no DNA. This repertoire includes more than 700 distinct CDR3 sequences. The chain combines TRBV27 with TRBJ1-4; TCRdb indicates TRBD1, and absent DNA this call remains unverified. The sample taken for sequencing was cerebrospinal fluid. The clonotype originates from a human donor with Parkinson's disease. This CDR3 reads CASSFGGKGEKLFF.